Detailed here is one T cell receptor (beta chain). This record belongs to a study of blood T cell repertoires in COVID-19. Study-level information: Acute and convalescent COVID-19 samples came from the United States, Italy and Spain. PBMCs, B-cell-depleted T cells, or T cells provided the cDNA or gDNA that made up the material.

V trimming: 3 bases; J trimming: 8 bases; junction bases outside the gene matches: 8. The germline V gene encodes CDR1 SGDLS and CDR2 YYNGEE. The CDR3 spans 15 residues. The protocol was immunoSEQ multiplex PCR, while the TCRdb copy is restricted to in-frame clones and leaves out a portion. The table shows 87,000 or so clones, with around 86% occurring only once. This TCR derives from a woman of 80 years or more with acute or convalescent COVID-19. Material for sequencing was peripheral blood. V usage is TRBV9 and J usage is TRBJ1-6; 7 bases align to TRBD1. The CDR3: CASSAGDRIDSPLHF. CDR3 nucleotides: TGTGCCAGCAGCGCCGGGGACAGAATTGATTCACCCCTCCACTTT.